The 2 T cell receptor beta chains in this list originate from one sample, sequenced in a study of Ad26.COV2.S vaccination and SARS-CoV-2 variants. Libraries were prepared by immunoSEQ multiplex PCR; TCRdb keeps only in-frame clonotypes and omits some of them. The sample comprises roughly 400,000 clones, about 92% of which are singletons, and approximately 1.7% rests with the top ten. The treatment is: approximately 18 received Ad26.COV2.S at low or high dose, single or two shots; roughly five received placebo; per-sample allocation not given. Day 63 after the first injection of vaccine or placebo was the sampling time. The starting material was peripheral blood, obtained in a trial of Ad26.COV2.S vaccine versus placebo. These receptors were collected from a person aged 18-60 years who received the Ad26.COV2.S COVID-19 vaccine or a placebo.

The rearrangement joins TRBV18 to TRBJ2-7; 9 positions agree with TRBD2. CDR1 is KGHSH, CDR2 LQKENI, per germline. The CDR3 runs 13 residues. The trim removed 5 bases at V and 5 bases at J, leaving 4 bases unmatched. CDR3 nucleotide sequence: TGTGCCAGCTCATGGCCTAGCGGGGACGAGCAGTACTTC. Its translation: CASSWPSGDEQYF.

The rearrangement links TRBV24-1 to TRBJ1-1, with 11 bases that match TRBD1. CDR3 length: 16 amino acids. Germline trimming cut 5 bases from V and 7 bases from J; bases unmatched to any gene: 11. Looked up from germline, CDR1 is KGHDR and CDR2 is SFDVKD. In DNA, the CDR3 is TGTGCCACCAGTGCTACCGGGACAGGGGGACCAAGTGAAGCTTTCTTT. This translates into CATSATGTGGPSEAFF.